This T cell receptor beta chain comes out of a study of spatial heterogeneity in lung cancer. Time point of the sample: sample taken at primary tumor resection. No cell sorting; template was whole RNA from tumor, lung tissue or PBMC. This clonotype showed up many times. In the library, each TCR cDNA molecule bore its own unique molecular identifier. Each CDR3 protein is one row after TCRdb ran MiXCR on the 5' RACE reads. This sample carries fewer than 20,000 distinct CDR3 sequences, around 21% of them seen once, and the ten largest clones take around a fifth. Per germline, CDR1 DFQATT and CDR2 SNEGSKA (reference sequence). V shed 3 bases and J shed 7 bases, with 19 bases lying between them. This CDR3 is built from 15 residues.

The chain carries TRBV20-1 and TRBJ2-1, with D possibly TRBD2 on 5 matching bases. The sample was PBMCs, taken at surgery. The clonotype comes from a female donor with early-stage non-small cell lung cancer. CDR3 DNA sequence: TGCAGTGCTAGTAGGTCAAGCGGCCTTGTGAATGAGCAGTTCTTC. As protein: CSASRSSGLVNEQFF.